Included here is one T cell receptor beta chain sequence, with context. As yet, its antigen is unknown. This specimen belongs to a study of monozygotic twins with inflammatory bowel disease. Eight separate reactions per sample yielded the cDNA. TCRdb reprocessed the 5' RACE reads and reports one entry per CDR3 protein, with no DNA. The sample table includes 330,000 or so distinct CDR3 sequences. Notes on the study in general: IBD patients share fewer clonotypes with other people than healthy twins do, especially with disease activity. The results supported no single strong signal or clonotype associated with IBD.

The sample was blood. This receptor was obtained from a human donor with ulcerative colitis or Crohn's disease, or a healthy co-twin of an affected twin (not recorded which).

This chain's CDR3 is CASSEREGGPYNEQFF. The chain combines TRBV5-1 with TRBJ2-1. Germline V gene data show CDR1 as SGHRS and CDR2 as YFSETQ. The CDR3 has 16 residues.